The rows below give T cell receptor beta chains drawn from one sample of a study of blood T cell repertoires in COVID-19. Produced via immunoSEQ multiplex PCR; TCRdb's table is partial and in-frame only. The table has about 170,000 clones, approximately 87% seen once. Sequencing was carried out using PBMCs or T cells enriched from blood (not recorded which). The receptors were sampled from a woman aged 45 to 65 who had recovered from COVID-19. Each CDR3 is given with its conserved first and last residue. The D gene is left open where the match is weak. Only part of the rows carry a size: once, few, many, or a class if the clone is expanded.

v_call	d_call	clone_size	j_call	cdr3_aa	cdr3_nt
TRBV6-6	TRBD1	.	TRBJ1-2	CASNPFPGGLDGYTF	TGTGCCAGCAACCCCTTTCCAGGGGGCTTGGATGGCTACACCTTC
TRBV3-1/TRBV3-2	.	.	TRBJ2-5	CASSLTKETQYF	TGTGCCAGCAGCCTAACAAAAGAGACCCAGTACTTC
TRBV24-1	TRBD1	.	TRBJ1-2	CATSGQGGGYTF	TGTGCCACCAGTGGGCAGGGGGGTGGCTACACCTTC
TRBV3-1/TRBV3-2	TRBD1	once	TRBJ1-1	CASSRKFRGTSSEAFF	TGTGCCAGCAGCCGTAAGTTCAGGGGGACTTCGTCTGAAGCTTTCTTT
TRBV7-2	.	.	TRBJ1-2	CASSLEQGNYGYTF	TGTGCCAGCAGCTTGGAGCAGGGGAACTATGGCTACACCTTC
TRBV11-3	.	.	TRBJ2-6	CASSFGAYGANVLTF	TGTGCCAGCAGCTTTGGGGCGTATGGGGCCAACGTCCTGACTTTC
TRBV7-8	.	.	TRBJ1-5	CASSPRAGSVSNQPQHF	TGTGCCAGCAGCCCCCGGGCAGGGTCCGTGAGCAATCAGCCCCAGCATTTT
TRBV29-1	.	.	TRBJ1-2	CSVEPPEPGVYGYTF	TGCAGCGTTGAACCCCCGGAACCAGGGGTCTATGGCTACACCTTC
TRBV2	TRBD1	few	TRBJ1-5	CASSADRGNQPQHF	TGTGCCAGCAGCGCGGACAGGGGAAATCAGCCCCAGCATTTT
TRBV9	TRBD1	.	TRBJ1-1	CASSVTGGQGNTEAFF	TGTGCCAGCAGCGTAACCGGCGGACAGGGTAACACTGAAGCTTTCTTT
TRBV28	TRBD1	.	TRBJ1-5	CASTPPQQGLSNQPQHF	TGTGCCAGCACTCCTCCCCAACAGGGGTTAAGCAATCAGCCCCAGCATTTT
TRBV14	TRBD1	.	TRBJ1-4	CASSATGGQGEKLFF	TGTGCCAGCAGCGCTACTGGGGGACAGGGGGAAAAACTGTTTTTT
TRBV30	TRBD2	.	TRBJ2-1	CAWRTSGSDEQFF	TGTGCCTGGAGGACTAGCGGGAGCGATGAGCAGTTCTTC
TRBV27	TRBD1	once	TRBJ1-6	CASRGQGGSPLHF	TGTGCCAGCAGGGGACAGGGAGGATCACCCCTCCACTTT
TRBV5-8	.	.	TRBJ2-5	CASSGGQRTQYF	TGTGCCAGCAGCGGAGGACAGAGGACCCAGTACTTC
TRBV5-1	TRBD1	few	TRBJ1-1	CASSYVPGQEQGTEAFF	TGCGCCAGCAGCTATGTCCCGGGACAGGAACAAGGCACTGAAGCTTTCTTT
TRBV7-9	.	.	TRBJ1-2	CASSLKQGNGYTF	TGTGCCAGCAGCTTAAAACAGGGTAATGGCTACACCTTC
TRBV20-1	TRBD1	.	TRBJ1-2	CSASQDRGSYGYTF	TGCAGTGCTAGTCAGGACAGGGGTAGCTATGGCTACACCTTC
TRBV4-3	.	.	TRBJ2-6	CASSQAGANVLTF	TGCGCCAGCAGCCAAGCAGGGGCCAACGTCCTGACTTTC
TRBV10-3	.	.	TRBJ1-1	CATGVYTEAFF	TGTGCCACCGGGGTATACACTGAAGCTTTCTTT
TRBV2	TRBD2	once	TRBJ2-1	CASRAGTSTLFDNEQFF	TGTGCCAGCAGGGCCGGGACTAGCACCTTGTTCGACAATGAGCAGTTCTTC
TRBV11-2	.	.	TRBJ1-1	CASSLAGSETEAFF	TGTGCCAGCAGCTTAGCAGGGTCGGAGACTGAAGCTTTCTTT
TRBV6-5	.	few	TRBJ2-3	CATGGPHTDTQYF	TGTGCGACGGGGGGCCCGCACACAGATACGCAGTATTTT
TRBV5-6	.	once	TRBJ1-6	CASSLARGFNSPLHF	TGTGCCAGCAGCTTGGCGAGGGGGTTTAACTCACCCCTCCACTTT
TRBV6-4	TRBD2	.	TRBJ2-3	CASSPSGTTDTQYF	TGTGCCAGCAGTCCTAGCGGGACCACAGATACGCAGTATTTT
TRBV10-3	TRBD1	.	TRBJ1-2	CAIRGQGNYGYTF	TGTGCCATCAGAGGACAGGGAAACTATGGCTACACCTTC
TRBV19	.	.	TRBJ2-2	CASNLNTGELFF	TGTGCCAGTAACCTAAACACCGGGGAGCTGTTTTTT
TRBV7-9	.	.	TRBJ2-5	CASRFEGGETQYF	TGTGCCAGCAGGTTCGAGGGCGGAGAGACCCAGTACTTC
TRBV19	.	.	TRBJ1-5	CASSIARQPQHF	TGTGCCAGTAGTATTGCGAGGCAGCCCCAGCATTTT
TRBV19	.	.	TRBJ1-5	CASSQQSTNQPQHF	TGTGCCAGTAGTCAACAGTCTACCAATCAGCCCCAGCATTTT
TRBV4-1	.	.	TRBJ1-4	CASSQYGEKLFF	TGCGCCAGCAGCCAATACGGTGAAAAACTGTTTTTT
TRBV5-1	.	.	TRBJ2-3	CASSRRDFGVTDTQYF	TGCGCCAGCAGCAGACGGGACTTTGGGGTCACAGATACGCAGTATTTT
TRBV24-1	.	many	TRBJ2-2	CATSDRTSPHGELFF	TGTGCCACCAGTGATAGGACATCACCGCACGGGGAGCTGTTTTTT
TRBV6-5	TRBD1	.	TRBJ1-1	CASRGQVLNTEAFF	TGTGCCAGCAGGGGACAGGTTTTGAACACTGAAGCTTTCTTT
TRBV11-2	.	.	TRBJ2-6	CASSRWGGRTSGANVLTF	TGTGCCAGCAGCCGGTGGGGGGGCCGTACCTCTGGGGCCAACGTCCTGACTTTC
TRBV19	TRBD2	once	TRBJ2-3	CASSTQRGSTDTQYF	TGTGCCAGTAGTACCCAGCGGGGCAGCACAGATACGCAGTATTTT
TRBV7-9	.	.	TRBJ2-1	CASSLKSVEGVDEQFF	TGTGCCAGCAGCTTGAAATCTGTTGAGGGGGTTGATGAGCAGTTCTTC
TRBV2	.	once	TRBJ1-1	CASRLRGSGTEAFF	TGTGCCAGCAGACTTAGGGGTTCGGGCACTGAAGCTTTCTTT
TRBV12-3/TRBV12-4	TRBD1	.	TRBJ1-2	CASSFQGADGYTF	TGTGCCAGCAGTTTCCAGGGGGCGGATGGCTACACCTTC
TRBV28	TRBD1	.	TRBJ1-5	CASKKGGTGGEHF	TGTGCCAGCAAGAAAGGAGGGACAGGGGGCGAGCATTTT
TRBV19	.	few	TRBJ2-1	CASSPQGNEQFF	TGTGCCAGTTCCCCACAGGGCAATGAGCAGTTCTTC
TRBV5-1	TRBD2	.	TRBJ2-1	CASSIAGSSYNEQFF	TGCGCCAGCAGTATAGCGGGTAGCTCCTACAATGAGCAGTTCTTC
TRBV19	.	.	TRBJ1-5	CASSPGGVSRHF	TGTGCCAGTAGTCCAGGCGGGGTATCCCGGCATTTT
TRBV5-5	.	.	TRBJ1-2	CASSSGSGVYGYTF	TGTGCCAGCAGCTCCGGGTCGGGGGTCTATGGCTACACCTTC
TRBV19	.	.	TRBJ2-1	CASSSRSGYNEQFF	TGTGCCAGTAGTTCCCGGAGCGGTTACAATGAGCAGTTCTTC
TRBV7-6	.	.	TRBJ2-2	CASTLGNTGELFF	TGTGCCAGCACCCTCGGGAACACCGGGGAGCTGTTTTTT
TRBV19	TRBD1	.	TRBJ1-3	CASSNRGDGNTIYF	TGTGCCAGTAGTAACAGGGGAGACGGAAACACCATATATTTT
TRBV19	.	.	TRBJ1-6	CASSDTPPTGHRPSPLHF	TGTGCCAGTTCAGATACCCCCCCGACAGGCCATCGGCCTTCACCCCTCCACTTT
TRBV6-5	TRBD2	once	TRBJ2-5	CASSSGGAGTQYF	TGTGCCAGCAGTAGCGGGGGGGCCGGGACCCAGTACTTC
TRBV11-2	TRBD1	.	TRBJ2-1	CASSDLQGENINEQFF	TGTGCCAGCAGCGACCTTCAGGGGGAAAATATCAATGAGCAGTTCTTC
TRBV10-3	.	.	TRBJ2-1	CAISDPGGGLHNEQFF	TGTGCCATCAGTGACCCCGGGGGAGGCTTGCACAATGAGCAGTTCTTC
TRBV19	TRBD1	.	TRBJ2-3	CASSIVGTGGTDTQYF	TGTGCCAGTAGTATTGTAGGGACAGGTGGGACAGATACGCAGTATTTT
TRBV5-6	.	.	TRBJ1-4	CASSLVGYWGGHNEKLFF	TGTGCCAGCAGCTTGGTGGGTTATTGGGGAGGCCACAATGAAAAACTGTTTTTT